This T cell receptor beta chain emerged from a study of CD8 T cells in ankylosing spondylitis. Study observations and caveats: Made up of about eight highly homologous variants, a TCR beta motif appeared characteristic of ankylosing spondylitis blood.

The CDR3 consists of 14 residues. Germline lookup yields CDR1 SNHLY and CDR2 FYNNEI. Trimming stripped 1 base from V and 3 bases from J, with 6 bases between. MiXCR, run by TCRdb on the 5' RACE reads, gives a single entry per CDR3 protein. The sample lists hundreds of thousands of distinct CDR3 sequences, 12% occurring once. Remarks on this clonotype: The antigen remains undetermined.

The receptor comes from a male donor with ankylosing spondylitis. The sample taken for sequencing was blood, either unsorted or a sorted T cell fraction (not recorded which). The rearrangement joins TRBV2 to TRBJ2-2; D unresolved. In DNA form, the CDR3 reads TGTGCCAGCAGTGAAGACAGATACACCGGGGAGCTGTTTTTT. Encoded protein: CASSEDRYTGELFF.